This T cell receptor beta chain was captured by sequencing in a study of B cell selection in AIRE deficiency. Clones were read by immunoSEQ multiplex PCR, and TCRdb kept only the in-frame ones, dropping some. The repertoire holds over 20,000 clones, with about nine tenths as singletons. CDR3 length: 15 residues. Germline CDR1 reads LNHDA; CDR2 reads SQIVND (reference sequence). Trimming took off 1 base at V and 7 bases at J, with 16 bases between the two ends. Sorted regulatory T cells were CD4-positive, CD25-high and CD127-low or negative. This TCR was sampled from a human donor in good health. The chain is built from TRBV19 and TRBJ1-2; the D gene is possibly TRBD1 (5 bases). Sequencing was carried out using CD4+CD25+ Tregs sorted from PBMCs. CDR3 nucleotides: TGTGCCAGTAGTATAGGGGGACTGTCCCCTCTTGGCTACACCTTC. It is translated as CASSIGGLSPLGYTF.